This passage covers 21 T cell receptor beta chains from one sample sequenced in a study of T cell responses to AZD1222 COVID-19 vaccine. Only in-frame clones appear in the TCRdb table, and some are missing; sequencing was by immunoSEQ multiplex PCR. The sample lists 90,000 to 110,000 clones, 82% occurring once. The sequences come from peripheral blood, collected on day 0 of AZD1222 vaccination. The receptors stem from an adult in good health.

The genes are TRBV5-4 and TRBJ2-5, with TRBD1 identical over 7 bases. With V trimmed by 4 bases and J by 2 bases, 11 bases remained unmatched. This CDR3 is 16 amino acids long. From germline, CDR1 is SGHNT and CDR2 YYREEE (reference sequence). This chain's CDR3 is CASSPRQGARQETQYF. CDR3 DNA sequence: TGTGCCAGCAGCCCACGACAGGGCGCGCGTCAAGAGACCCAGTACTTC.

The gene calls are TRBV4-2 and TRBJ2-1; 7 positions match TRBD1. The germline gives CDR1 LGHNA, CDR2 YNFKEQ. Trimming cost V 5 bases and J 0 bases; bases outside gene matches: 10. This CDR3 is built from 17 residues. CDR3 sequence reads: CASSFDQGVGSYNEQFF. DNA of the CDR3: TGTGCCAGCAGCTTCGACCAGGGGGTTGGCTCCTACAATGAGCAGTTCTTC.

Only a few counts were recorded for this clone. The chain recombines TRBV7-2 with TRBJ2-7; D possibly corresponds to TRBD2 (6 bases). Germline-derived CDR1 and CDR2 are SGHTA and FQGNSA. V lost 5 bases to trimming and J lost 1 base, with 15 bases between them. The CDR3 has 15 amino acids. This CDR3 reads CASSIRSEGSYEQYF. The CDR3 DNA reads as TGTGCCAGCAGCATCCGATCGGAGGGGTCCTACGAGCAGTACTTC.

V gene TRBV4-2 combines with J gene TRBJ1-5; a possible D gene is TRBD1 (6 bases). V was shortened by 4 bases and J by 2 bases, with 15 bases between the two germline ends. CDR1 is LGHNA, CDR2 YNFKEQ, per germline. The CDR3 contains 16 residues. CDR3 bases: TGTGCCAGCAGCCCCGCTGAGGGGGGTGGCAATCAGCCCCAGCATTTT. Amino acids: CASSPAEGGGNQPQHF.

The J gene is TRBJ1-1, the V gene TRBV3-1 (or the pseudogene TRBV3-2); D gene unclear. CDR3 length: 12 amino acids. Germline V gives CDR1 LGHDT, CDR2 YNNKEL (reference sequence). The V end was cut by 6 bases, the J end by 4 bases, with 9 bases between. The CDR3 reads CASSLGLTEAFF. The CDR3 DNA reads as TGTGCCAGCAGTCTTGGGCTCACTGAAGCTTTCTTT.

This rearrangement joins TRBV29-1 to TRBJ2-3, with 7 bases lining up with TRBD1. The V and J ends lost 5 bases and 1 base, in that order; junction bases with no gene match: 3. Per germline, CDR1 SQVTM and CDR2 ANQGSEA. The CDR3 is made up of 13 amino acids. The CDR3 DNA sequence: TGCAGCGTTTCAACAGGGGGCACAGATACGCAGTATTTT. Translation: CSVSTGGTDTQYF.

The chain carries TRBV9 and TRBJ2-7, with D possibly matching TRBD1 (5 bases). The CDR3 totals 14 residues. CDR1 is SGDLS and CDR2 is YYNGEE in the germline V gene. The germline V and J ends were trimmed by 1 base and 0 bases, with 8 bases remaining between them. As DNA, the CDR3 is TGTGCCAGCAGCGTACAGGGATACTCCTACGAGCAGTACTTC. Translation: CASSVQGYSYEQYF.

V and J are TRBV18 and TRBJ1-1; D not resolved. V lost 1 base and J 1 base, leaving 7 bases between the germline ends. Germline V gene sequence: CDR1 KGHSH, CDR2 LQKENI. The CDR3 has 14 residues. The CDR3 loop reads CASSPLEGNTEAFF. The CDR3 nucleotides read TGTGCCAGCTCACCACTAGAAGGGAACACTGAAGCTTTCTTT.

CDR3 bases: TGCGCCAGCAGCTTAAGCCAGAACTACGAGCAGTACTTC. Its protein is CASSLSQNYEQYF. This chain links TRBV5-1 with TRBJ2-7; the D is unclear. This CDR3 has 13 amino acids. The germline gives CDR1 SGHRS, CDR2 YFSETQ. V lost 2 bases and J lost 3, with 9 bases in between.

The rearrangement uses TRBV15 and TRBJ2-5; D possibly corresponds to TRBD2 (6 bases). Deletions cut 0 bases from V and 6 bases from J, with 11 bases between. Germline assignment: CDR1 LNHNV and CDR2 YYDKDF (reference sequence). This CDR3 region has 14 residues. In DNA form, the CDR3 reads TGTGCCACCAGCAGAGAGGCCAGCGGGCAGACCCAGTACTTC. The encoded protein is CATSREASGQTQYF.

The chain combines TRBV12-3 or TRBV12-4 with TRBJ1-6; D ambiguous. CDR3 length: 13 amino acids. Between the trimmed V and J ends, which lost 4 bases and 7 bases, there was a span of 8 bases. DNA of the CDR3: TGTGCCAGCAGTTCAGGTTTCAATTCACCCCTCCACTTT. Its translation is CASSSGFNSPLHF.

CDR3 nucleotide sequence: TGTGCCAGCAGCCTCGCAGGGGTTGGTGGCTACACCTTC. It encodes CASSLAGVGGYTF. The chain uses TRBV12-3 or TRBV12-4 and TRBJ1-2, with a possible D match to TRBD1 (6 bases). The CDR3 covers 13 residues. Trimming removed 6 bases from V and 7 bases from J, with 15 bases in between.

The rearrangement uses TRBV4-1 and TRBJ2-7; D is perhaps TRBD1 (6 bases). Trimming cost V 2 bases and J 3 bases, with 14 bases left between them. Germline-derived CDR1 and CDR2 are MGHRA and YSYEKL. This CDR3 comprises 15 residues. The CDR3 is CASSQLQGNNYEQYF. DNA of the CDR3: TGCGCCAGCAGCCAACTACAGGGAAACAACTACGAGCAGTACTTC.

The chain uses TRBV7-9 and TRBJ1-4; D may be TRBD1 (6 bases). V lost 4 bases and J 6 bases, leaving 21 bases between the germline ends. Germline V CDR1 and CDR2: SEHNR, FQNEAQ (reference sequence). The CDR3 consists of 17 residues. CDR3 DNA: TGTGCCAGCAGCTCGGGATGGATGGGACATGAGTATGAAAAACTGTTTTTT. Translation: CASSSGWMGHEYEKLFF.

The CDR3 loop reads CASSLAGVAKNIQYF. The CDR3 DNA reads TGTGCCAGCAGCTTAGCGGGGGTTGCCAAAAACATTCAGTACTTC. The chain combines TRBV7-2 with TRBJ2-4; possibly TRBD1 or TRBD2 for D (5 bases each). CDR1 is SGHTA, CDR2 FQGNSA, per germline. This CDR3 spans 15 amino acids. V lost 0 bases, J lost 1 base, and 7 bases lay in between.

The V and J genes are TRBV18 and TRBJ2-2; D is unclear. Germline V gene data show CDR1 as KGHSH and CDR2 as LQKENI. The CDR3 is 13 residues long. The germline V and J ends were trimmed by 3 bases and 4 bases, with 6 bases remaining between them. The CDR3: CASSPSFTGELFF. CDR3 nucleotides: TGTGCCAGCTCACCCTCGTTCACCGGGGAGCTGTTTTTT.

The chain carries TRBV7-8 and TRBJ1-1; D call uncertain. Germline CDR1 is SGHVS and CDR2 is FQNEAQ. V was pared by 1 base and J by 1 base, with 10 bases between. The CDR3 totals 15 residues. CDR3 residues: CASSLGASWNTEAFF. CDR3 nucleotide sequence: TGTGCCAGCAGCTTAGGGGCCAGCTGGAACACTGAAGCTTTCTTT.

The chain has TRBV12-3 or TRBV12-4 and TRBJ2-1; D uncertain. V was cut by 6 bases and J by 9 bases, with 9 bases left in between. This CDR3 is built from 11 residues. CDR3 in amino acids: CASSRRREQFF. The CDR3, as DNA: TGTGCCAGCAGCCGCCGGCGTGAGCAGTTCTTC.

With regard to this clone: The junction shows a germline mismatch at one end, possibly a read error. The CDR3, as DNA: TGTGCTAGCAGCTTAATTGACTCTCCTTCGGAGCAGTACTTC. Protein product: CASSLIDSPSEQYF. The chain links TRBV7-7 to TRBJ2-7; no definite D call. CDR3 length: 14 residues. Germline V gene lookup returns CDR1 SSHAT and CDR2 FNYEAQ (reference sequence).

The V gene is TRBV5-1, the J gene TRBJ1-2; D uncertain. V lost 7 bases and J lost 3, with 7 bases in between. This CDR3 has 11 residues. Germline CDR1 is SGHRS and CDR2 is YFSETQ. This CDR3 is CASRGYYGYTF. In nucleotides, the CDR3 is TGCGCCAGCCGAGGTTACTATGGCTACACCTTC.

This chain uses TRBV18 with TRBJ2-1, with 10 bases fitting TRBD2. CDR3 length equals 20 residues. J gave up 9 bases and V 2 bases, and 22 bases lay outside the gene matches. CDR1 KGHSH and CDR2 LQKENI come from the germline V gene. CDR3 nucleotides: TGTGCCAGCTCACCAGGATCGAGAGCTAGCGGGGGCCTTCCGTTTGGTGAGCAGTTCTTC. As protein: CASSPGSRASGGLPFGEQFF.